The rows below give T cell receptor beta chains drawn from one sample of a study of blood T cell repertoires in COVID-19. The repertoire was sequenced with immunoSEQ multiplex PCR; TCRdb's copy has only in-frame clones and lacks some. This table holds about 100,000 clones, about nine tenths found once. Source material: peripheral blood. The source of these receptors is a man aged 50 or older with active COVID-19. The CDR3 runs from the conserved cysteine through the conserved F or W. The D gene is left open where the match is weak. For some rows the clone size is stated as once, few or many, or as a class when expanded; others skip it.

d_call clone_size j_call v_call cdr3_aa cdr3_nt
- - TRBJ2-4 TRBV10-2 CASSESGAKNIQYF TGCGCCAGCAGTGAGTCCGGAGCCAAAAACATTCAGTACTTC
- once TRBJ2-1 TRBV6-5 CASSYSRDNEQFF TGTGCCAGCAGTTACTCGAGAGACAATGAGCAGTTCTTC
- - TRBJ2-3 TRBV7-2 CASSLWPTDTQYF TGTGCCAGCAGCTTATGGCCCACAGATACGCAGTATTTT
- - TRBJ1-4 TRBV6-4 CASSDVQENEKLFF TGTGCCAGCAGTGACGTACAGGAGAATGAAAAACTGTTTTTT
- - TRBJ2-2 TRBV5-1 CASSTGQRNTGELFF TGCGCCAGCAGCACTGGACAGCGTAACACCGGGGAGCTGTTTTTT
- - TRBJ2-4 TRBV7-9 CASSLTSLAKNIQYF TGTGCCAGCAGCTTAACTTCCCTGGCCAAAAACATTCAGTACTTC
TRBD1 - TRBJ1-2 TRBV25-1 CASSDPSGQSYGYTF TGTGCCAGCAGTGACCCCTCGGGACAGAGTTATGGCTACACCTTC
TRBD1 - TRBJ1-1 TRBV11-2 CASRERQGAPEAFF TGTGCCAGCAGGGAACGACAGGGGGCCCCTGAAGCTTTCTTT
- - TRBJ2-4 TRBV19 CASTPPQGKNIQYF TGTGCCAGTACCCCTCCTCAGGGCAAAAACATTCAGTACTTC
- - TRBJ2-3 TRBV3-1/TRBV3-2 CASSRARAQGTQYF TGTGCCAGCAGCCGAGCCAGGGCACAGGGTACGCAGTATTTT
- - TRBJ1-2 TRBV7-8 CASDPGIRLGYGYTF TGTGCCAGCGACCCGGGAATCCGTTTAGGCTATGGCTACACCTTC
TRBD1 - TRBJ2-5 TRBV24-1 CATSDFSRGQGATQYF TGTGCCACCAGTGATTTCTCACGGGGACAGGGGGCGACCCAGTACTTC
- - TRBJ2-5 TRBV5-3 CARSLGQGRTQYF TGTGCCAGAAGCTTGGGCCAAGGGAGGACCCAGTACTTC
- once TRBJ2-1 TRBV30 CAWRRQLNEQFF TGTGCCTGGAGGAGACAGCTGAATGAGCAGTTCTTC
TRBD1 - TRBJ1-4 TRBV7-9 CASSSQAGTALFF TGTGCCAGCAGTTCGCAGGCCGGGACAGCCCTGTTTTTT
- - TRBJ1-1 TRBV11-2 CASSLGGLRNSEAFF TGTGCCAGCAGCTTAGGGGGACTTCGAAACAGTGAAGCTTTCTTT
- - TRBJ1-2 TRBV5-1 CASSQQGTGYTF TGCGCCAGCAGCCAACAGGGAACAGGCTACACCTTC
TRBD1 few TRBJ1-6 TRBV6-5 CASSYGQGSPLHF TGTGCCAGCAGTTACGGACAGGGATCACCCCTCCACTTT
- once TRBJ1-2 TRBV19 CASRPINIAGGYTF TGTGCCAGTAGACCCATAAACATCGCGGGTGGCTACACCTTC
- - TRBJ2-6 TRBV5-1 CASSALPGSGANVLTF TGCGCCAGCAGCGCACTTCCAGGGTCTGGGGCCAACGTCCTGACTTTC
TRBD1 - TRBJ1-3 TRBV25-1 CASSELGQAGNTIYF TGTGCCAGCAGTGAATTGGGACAGGCCGGAAACACCATATATTTT
TRBD1 - TRBJ2-6 TRBV18 CASSPRPGQGASGANVLTF TGTGCCAGCTCACCACGCCCGGGACAGGGGGCGTCTGGGGCCAACGTCCTGACTTTC
- - TRBJ1-1 TRBV2 CASKGDLGTEAFF TGTGCCAGCAAAGGGGACTTGGGGACTGAAGCTTTCTTT
- - TRBJ2-7 TRBV4-1 CASSQVTPTSSQQYF TGCGCCAGCAGCCAAGTGACTCCCACTTCATCCCAGCAGTACTTC
TRBD1 few TRBJ1-6 TRBV7-9 CASSLVGTGNSPLHF TGTGCCAGCAGCTTAGTAGGGACAGGGAATTCACCCCTCCACTTT
- - TRBJ2-3 TRBV4-1 CASSQEVASTDTQYF TGCGCCAGCAGCCAAGAAGTGGCTAGCACAGATACGCAGTATTTT
TRBD2 - TRBJ2-1 TRBV7-8 CASSLTSGRAGEQFF TGTGCCAGCAGCTTGACTAGCGGGAGGGCGGGTGAGCAGTTCTTC
- - TRBJ1-4 TRBV7-6 CASSFGGMSEKLFF TGTGCCAGCAGCTTTGGGGGGATGAGTGAAAAACTGTTTTTT
- - TRBJ1-3 TRBV18 CASSQGVSSGNTIYF TGTGCCAGCTCACAGGGGGTCAGCTCTGGAAACACCATATATTTT
- - TRBJ2-3 TRBV11-3 CASSARQLNTDTQYF TGTGCCAGCAGCGCACGACAGCTGAACACAGATACGCAGTATTTT
- - TRBJ1-1 TRBV12-3/TRBV12-4 CASRPSETEAFF TGTGCCAGCAGGCCGAGTGAAACTGAAGCTTTCTTT
TRBD2 once TRBJ2-3 TRBV30 CAWSDGTSGTDTQYF TGTGCCTGGAGTGATGGGACTAGCGGCACAGATACGCAGTATTTT
- once TRBJ2-1 TRBV21-1 CASSKNGRVFRPNEQFF TGTGCCAGCAGCAAAAACGGGAGAGTATTTAGGCCCAATGAGCAGTTCTTC
TRBD1 - TRBJ1-2 TRBV18 CASSPPRGQTGAANYGYTF TGTGCCAGCTCACCTCCGAGGGGACAGACGGGGGCAGCTAACTATGGCTACACCTTC
- - TRBJ2-2 TRBV24-1 CATSDPRGTTGELFF TGTGCCACCAGTGACCCAAGGGGGACCACCGGGGAGCTGTTTTTT
- - TRBJ1-2 TRBV21-1 CASSKGPTDSHGYTF TGTGCCAGCAGCAAAGGACCCACTGACAGCCATGGCTACACCTTC
TRBD1 - TRBJ2-1 TRBV4-2 CASSQTGGRTDEQFF TGTGCCAGCAGCCAGACAGGGGGGAGAACTGATGAGCAGTTCTTC
- - TRBJ2-1 TRBV6-5 CASSYHPSSYNEQFF TGTGCCAGCAGTTATCATCCTAGCTCCTACAATGAGCAGTTCTTC
- - TRBJ2-1 TRBV5-8 CASSATRGTYNEQFF TGTGCCAGCAGCGCTACAAGGGGCACCTACAATGAGCAGTTCTTC
- - TRBJ1-6 TRBV25-1 CASRHGTGGSPLHF TGTGCCAGCAGGCACGGAACCGGAGGGTCACCCCTCCACTTT
TRBD1 once TRBJ1-2 TRBV7-8 CASSTLTGDNGGYTF TGTGCCAGCAGCACCTTAACAGGGGATAATGGTGGCTACACCTTC
- - TRBJ1-4 TRBV6-6 CASRPRDSTNEKLFF TGTGCCAGCAGACCCCGGGACTCAACTAATGAAAAACTGTTTTTT
- - TRBJ1-6 TRBV5-1 CANSLGRDNSPLHF TGCGCCAACAGCTTGGGACGGGATAATTCACCCCTCCACTTT
- - TRBJ2-7 TRBV11-2 CASSLGGGPNYEQYF TGTGCCAGCAGCTTAGGGGGGGGGCCGAATTACGAGCAGTACTTC